The 11 T cell receptor beta chains reported below all come from one sample, sequenced in a study of blood T cell repertoires in COVID-19. The assay was immunoSEQ multiplex PCR, and TCRdb's table has in-frame clones only and misses some. The sample includes 210,000 or so clones, around 81% of them seen just once. Sequencing was done on a sample of PBMCs or T cells enriched from blood (not recorded which). The receptors shown here come from a man aged 25 to 45 with acute COVID-19.

This clone was seen once. The chain couples TRBV10-3 to TRBJ1-3; the D gene is possibly TRBD1 (6 bases). The V end lost 7 bases, the J end lost 0 bases, and 13 bases lay between the germline ends. The CDR3 contains 15 residues. Germline loops: CDR1 ENHRY, CDR2 SYGVKD. As DNA, the CDR3 is TGTGCCATCAAGGCGGACAGACACTCTGGAAACACCATATATTTT. This encodes CAIKADRHSGNTIYF.

This clone appeared a few times. The chain links TRBV30 to TRBJ1-6, with TRBD1 as a possible D gene (6 bases). The CDR3 has 13 residues. Germline loops: CDR1 GTSNPN, CDR2 SVGIG (reference sequence). V was pared by 2 bases and J by 7 bases, with 9 bases between. The CDR3 coding sequence is TGTGCCTGGAGTACAGGACAGAATTCACCCCTCCACTTT. It codes for CAWSTGQNSPLHF. The full variable domain, completed using reference TRBV30 and TRBJ1-6, is SQTIHQWPATLVQPVGSPLSLECTVEGTSNPNLYWYRQAAGRGLQLLFYSVGIGQISSEVPQNLSASRPQDRQFILSSKKLLLSDSGFYLCAWSTGQNSPLHFGNGTRLTVT.

This clone was observed a single time. This CDR3 reads CASSQNGNIQYF. CDR3 DNA sequence: TGTGCCAGCAGTCAGAATGGAAACATTCAGTACTTC. The rearrangement uses TRBV12-3 or TRBV12-4 and TRBJ2-4; D is undetermined. The CDR3 is 12 amino acids. Trimming left V 5 bases short and J 6 bases short, with 8 bases between.

The chain joins TRBV28 to TRBJ1-4, with 8 positions matching TRBD1. This CDR3 is built from 14 residues. The trim removed 10 bases at V and 0 bases at J, leaving 4 bases unmatched. Per the germline V gene, CDR1 is MDHEN and CDR2 is SYDVKM. CDR3 DNA sequence: TGTGCCATACAGGGGGAGGCAACTAATGAAAAACTGTTTTTT. As protein: CAIQGEATNEKLFF.

This clone has a handful of counts. The J gene is TRBJ1-1, the V gene TRBV12-2; TRBD1 is taken as the D call from the table, unchecked against the DNA. TRBV12-2 is listed as a pseudogene. The CDR3 covers 16 residues. This CDR3 reads CASRLARGRVATEAFF. In DNA, the CDR3 is TGTGCAAGTCGCTTAGCGCGCGGCAGGGTGGCCACTGAAGCTTTCTTT.

This rearrangement joins TRBV9 to TRBJ2-7, with D tentatively TRBD2 (7 bases). Germline CDR1 reads SGDLS; CDR2 reads YYNGEE. CDR3 length: 15 amino acids. The V end was cut by 4 bases, the J end by 3 bases, with 17 bases between. CDR3: CASSSWGRGNYEQYF. The CDR3 bases are TGTGCCAGCAGCTCCTGGGGGAGGGGGAACTACGAGCAGTACTTC.

The J gene is TRBJ1-1, the V gene TRBV30; D is undetermined. This CDR3 region has 17 residues. V dropped 0 bases and J dropped 0 bases, with 17 bases sitting between them. Germline CDR1 reads GTSNPN; CDR2 reads SVGIG (reference sequence). The CDR3 nucleotides read TGTGCCTGGAGTGTTTCCGGGAGCCGGGCCATGAACACTGAAGCTTTCTTT. It codes for CAWSVSGSRAMNTEAFF.

This clone was recorded once. The chain has TRBV5-1 and TRBJ2-6, with 8 bases matching TRBD1. This CDR3 is 21 amino acids long. Looked up from germline, CDR1 is SGHRS and CDR2 is YFSETQ. V lost 4 bases, J lost 4 bases, and 22 bases stayed unmatched. The CDR3 nucleotides read TGCGCCAGCAGCCCGGACTTCCTCCCCGGGACAGGCGGACCCGGGGCCAACGTCCTGACTTTC. Translation: CASSPDFLPGTGGPGANVLTF.

This rearrangement joins TRBV12-3 or TRBV12-4 to TRBJ1-1; TRBD1 matches 7 bases. V was clipped by 3 bases and J by 9 bases; unmatched bases: 7. The CDR3 covers 13 residues. CDR3 residues: CASSFGTVIQAFF. In nucleotides, the CDR3 is TGTGCCAGCAGTTTCGGGACAGTGATCCAAGCTTTCTTT.

The chain couples TRBV4-1 to TRBJ1-5; D gene uncertain. The V gene lost 0 bases and the J gene lost 6 bases, with 9 bases spanning the gap. The CDR3 covers 14 residues. CDR1 is MGHRA, CDR2 YSYEKL, per germline. The CDR3 sequence is CASSQEREGQPQHF. CDR3 bases: TGCGCCAGCAGCCAAGAGAGGGAGGGTCAGCCCCAGCATTTT.

V is TRBV6-4 and J is TRBJ2-1; 7 positions match TRBD2. The germline gives CDR1 MRHNA, CDR2 SNTAGT. This CDR3 comprises 13 residues. V lost 8 bases and J lost 7; bases outside the gene matches: 8. The CDR3 sequence is CASARDYSNEQFF. The CDR3 bases are TGTGCCAGCGCAAGGGACTACAGTAATGAGCAGTTCTTC.